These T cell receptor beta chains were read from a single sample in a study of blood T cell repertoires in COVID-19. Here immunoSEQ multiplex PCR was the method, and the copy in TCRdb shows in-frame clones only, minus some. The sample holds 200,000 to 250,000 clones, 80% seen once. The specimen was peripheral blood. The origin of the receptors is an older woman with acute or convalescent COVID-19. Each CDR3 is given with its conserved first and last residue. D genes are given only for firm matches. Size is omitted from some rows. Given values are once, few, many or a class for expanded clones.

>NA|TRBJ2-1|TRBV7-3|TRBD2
CATGTSGSNEQFF
TGTGCCACCGGGACTAGCGGGAGCAATGAGCAGTTCTTC
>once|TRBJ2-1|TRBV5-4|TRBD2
CASSLTGGSYNEQFF
TGTGCCAGCAGCTTGACGGGAGGGTCCTACAATGAGCAGTTCTTC
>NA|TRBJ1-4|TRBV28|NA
CASSSTPGADEKLFF
TGTGCCAGCAGTTCCACCCCAGGGGCGGATGAAAAACTGTTTTTT
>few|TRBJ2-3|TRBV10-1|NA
CASSSVSGDTQYF
TGCGCCAGCAGCAGTGTTAGCGGAGATACGCAGTATTTT
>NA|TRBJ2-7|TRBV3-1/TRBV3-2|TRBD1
CASSQEGRGPHEQYF
TGTGCCAGCAGCCAAGAAGGCAGGGGGCCCCACGAGCAGTACTTC
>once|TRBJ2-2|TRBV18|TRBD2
CASSPGLAGTNTGELFF
TGTGCCAGCTCACCAGGGCTAGCGGGCACGAACACCGGGGAGCTGTTTTTT
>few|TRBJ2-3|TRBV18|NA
CASSPLAQDLITDTQYF
TGTGCCAGCTCACCCCTAGCTCAAGACTTAATCACAGATACGCAGTATTTT
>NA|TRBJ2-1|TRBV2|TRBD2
CASPVQVAGLTNEQFF
TGTGCCAGCCCTGTTCAGGTAGCGGGGTTAACTAATGAGCAGTTCTTC
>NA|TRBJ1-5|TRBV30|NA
CAWSGSSDQPQHF
TGTGCCTGGAGTGGCAGTTCCGATCAGCCCCAGCATTTT
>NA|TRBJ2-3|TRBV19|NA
CASRAGGTDTQYF
TGTGCCAGTAGGGCTGGAGGGACAGATACGCAGTATTTT
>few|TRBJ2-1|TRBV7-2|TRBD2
CASSQWTSLDEQFF
TGTGCCAGCAGCCAATGGACTAGCTTGGATGAGCAGTTCTTC
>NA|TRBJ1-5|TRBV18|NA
CASSAGGNQPQHF
TGTGCCAGCTCCGCAGGGGGCAATCAGCCCCAGCATTTT
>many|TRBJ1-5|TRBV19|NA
CASSTDSVQPQHF
TGTGCCAGTAGTACCGACAGTGTTCAGCCCCAGCATTTT
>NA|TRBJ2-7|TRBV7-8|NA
CASSLVTRSSYEQYF
TGTGCCAGCAGCTTAGTGACTAGGTCTTCCTACGAGCAGTACTTC
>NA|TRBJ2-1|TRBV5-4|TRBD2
CASSWATGLAVGNEQFF
TGTGCCAGCAGCTGGGCTACGGGACTAGCGGTTGGAAATGAGCAGTTCTTC
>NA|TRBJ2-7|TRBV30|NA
CAWSPSIRGEQYF
TGTGCCTGGAGTCCCTCAATCAGGGGCGAGCAGTACTTC
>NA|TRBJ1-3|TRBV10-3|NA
CAISESWRAPNTIYF
TGTGCCATCAGTGAGTCTTGGAGGGCCCCAAACACCATATATTTT
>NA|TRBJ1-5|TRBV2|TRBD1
CASSEFGGTGYNQPQHF
TGTGCCAGCAGTGAATTTGGAGGGACAGGGTACAATCAGCCCCAGCATTTT
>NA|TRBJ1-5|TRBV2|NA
CASTQVVNQPQHF
TGTGCCAGCACGCAGGTTGTCAATCAGCCCCAGCATTTT
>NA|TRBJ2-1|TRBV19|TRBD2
CASSTIAGGSYEQFF
TGTGCCAGTAGTACTATAGCGGGAGGGTCCTATGAGCAGTTCTTC
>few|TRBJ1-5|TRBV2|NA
CASRTGGGGNQPQHF
TGTGCCAGCAGGACTGGGGGGGGCGGTAATCAGCCCCAGCATTTT
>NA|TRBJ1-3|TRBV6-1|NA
CASSELPDFGNTIYF
TGTGCCAGCAGTGAACTTCCAGATTTTGGAAACACCATATATTTT
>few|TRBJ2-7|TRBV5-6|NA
CASRPKLPSGSSYEQYF
TGTGCCAGCAGGCCCAAACTACCTTCGGGGAGCTCCTACGAGCAGTACTTC
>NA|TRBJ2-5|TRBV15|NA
CATSPRGDQETQYF
TGTGCCACCAGCCCCAGGGGAGACCAAGAGACCCAGTACTTC
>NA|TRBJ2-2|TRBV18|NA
CASSPLAPRTTDTGELFF
TGTGCCAGCTCACCACTTGCGCCCCGAACTACCGACACCGGGGAGCTGTTTTTT
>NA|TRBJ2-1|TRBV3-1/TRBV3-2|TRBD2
CASSSSGKEQFF
TGTGCCAGCAGCTCTAGCGGGAAGGAGCAGTTCTTC
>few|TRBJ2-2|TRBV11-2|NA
CASSLVVTGELFF
TGTGCCAGCAGCTTAGTAGTCACCGGGGAGCTGTTTTTT
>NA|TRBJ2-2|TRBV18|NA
CASSPWTQAAGELFF
TGTGCCAGCTCACCTTGGACCCAAGCGGCCGGGGAGCTGTTTTTT
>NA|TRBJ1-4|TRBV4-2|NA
CASSPRGEAKTNEKLFF
TGTGCCAGCAGCCCCCGGGGAGAGGCGAAGACTAATGAAAAACTGTTTTTT
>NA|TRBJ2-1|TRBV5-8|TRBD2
CASSETSGNIYNEQFF
TGTGCCAGCAGCGAGACTAGCGGGAACATCTACAATGAGCAGTTCTTC
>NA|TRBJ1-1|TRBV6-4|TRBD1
CASNSSRDRGNEDTEAFF
TGTGCCAGCAATTCATCCCGGGACAGGGGGAATGAGGACACTGAAGCTTTCTTT
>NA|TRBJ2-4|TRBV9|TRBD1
CASTRSGTGIDIQYF
TGTGCCAGCACCCGTAGTGGGACAGGGATTGACATTCAGTACTTC
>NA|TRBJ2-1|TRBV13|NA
CASKWALGRGGNEQFF
TGTGCCAGCAAATGGGCCCTGGGCAGGGGTGGGAATGAGCAGTTCTTC
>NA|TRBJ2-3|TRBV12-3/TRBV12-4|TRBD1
CASSPGTGKYF
TGTGCCAGCAGTCCCGGGACAGGGAAGTATTTT
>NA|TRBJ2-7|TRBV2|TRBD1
CASSALGQGNEQYF
TGTGCCAGCAGTGCCCTGGGACAGGGGAACGAGCAGTACTTC
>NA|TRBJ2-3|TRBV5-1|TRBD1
CASSLRTGGVTDTQYF
TGCGCCAGCAGCCTCAGGACAGGGGGCGTTACAGATACGCAGTATTTT
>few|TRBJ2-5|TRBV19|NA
CASSGTRRETQYF
TGTGCCAGTAGTGGCACTAGGAGGGAGACCCAGTACTTC
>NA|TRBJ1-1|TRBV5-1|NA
CASSPKAPRLNTEAFF
TGCGCCAGCAGCCCCAAGGCCCCCAGGTTGAACACTGAAGCTTTCTTT
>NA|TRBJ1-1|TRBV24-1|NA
CATSDPPVSWTEAFF
TGTGCCACCAGTGACCCCCCGGTCTCCTGGACTGAAGCTTTCTTT
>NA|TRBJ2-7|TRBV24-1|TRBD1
CATSDFGDRLSF
TGTGCCACCAGTGATTTCGGGGACAGGCTCAGCTTC
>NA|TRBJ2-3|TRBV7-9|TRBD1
CASSLTGGTDTQYF
TGTGCCAGCAGCTTGACAGGGGGCACAGATACGCAGTATTTT
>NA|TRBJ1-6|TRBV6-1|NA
CASSEGLPGLSSYNSPLHF
TGTGCCAGCAGTGAAGGACTGCCCGGACTTAGCTCCTATAATTCACCCCTCCACTTT
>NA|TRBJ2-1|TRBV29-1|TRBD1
CSAQPGQGNNEQFF
TGCAGCGCCCAACCGGGACAGGGTAACAATGAGCAGTTCTTC
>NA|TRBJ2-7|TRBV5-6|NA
CASSFDNYEQYF
TGTGCCAGCAGCTTTGACAACTACGAGCAGTACTTC
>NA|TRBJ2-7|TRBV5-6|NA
CASSLFSGSSYEQYF
TGTGCCAGCAGCTTGTTTAGCGGCAGCTCCTACGAGCAGTACTTC
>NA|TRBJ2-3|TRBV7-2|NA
CASSSPGVDTQYF
TGTGCCAGCAGCTCCCCAGGGGTGGATACGCAGTATTTT
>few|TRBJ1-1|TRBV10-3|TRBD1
CAIRGPGTGNTEAFF
TGTGCCATCAGGGGACCCGGGACAGGGAACACTGAAGCTTTCTTT